This T cell receptor beta chain is drawn from a study of beta chain features in type 1 diabetes listed by TCRdb under 2018. Broadly, across the study: Mean age, gender distribution, total cell number and subset yield did not differ between patients and healthy donors. A total of roughly 99 million sorted cells were examined across all samples, and the number of cells per subset was strongly correlated with RNA yield. The study compared the TCRB repertoires of sorted circulating CD4+ T cell subsets in recently diagnosed type 1 diabetes patients with those in matched healthy donors. Regulatory and stem cell-like memory subsets were obtained from only 8 patients and roughly 8 healthy donors, while naive and central memory subsets were obtained from all 30 or so donors. General findings and caveats noted by the study authors: Naive, central memory and regulatory TCRB repertoires appeared more similar among patients than among healthy donors. HLA sub-analyses involved small numbers of individuals, so any influence of HLA type on TCRB rearrangement remained unresolved. At VDJ recombination sites, type 1 diabetes patients had fewer insertions and more deleted nucleotides, which implies abnormalities in thymic rearrangement. Because cDNA was sequenced instead of genomic DNA, activated cells with high expression could be over-represented, although the groups did not differ in activation or CD3 levels. Type 1 diabetes patients showed a moderate but significant shortening of TCRB CDR3 length in all four CD4+ subsets. Shorter templates might be favored by PCR, yet because patient and control samples were amplified and corrected together, any such skew would affect both groups equally.

Measured from the cysteine to the phenylalanine, the CDR3 is 14 residues long. The only DNA kept is the CDR3, 42 bases in frame from the first base. CDR1 is given as LNHDA and CDR2 as SQIVND, both from the germline V gene (reference sequence). The junction carries 15 bases between V and J, which are trimmed by 7 bases and 5 bases respectively. This clone was counted only a few times. This clone's antigen is unknown. No much larger clone exists at a distance of one base, and base qualities are not known. From each donor, a single peripheral blood sample of 95 to 150 mL on average was drawn into heparinised tubes. A BD FACSAria II was used to sort naive, central memory, regulatory and stem cell-like memory CD4+ T cells with a panel that included CD45RO, CCR7, CD25, CD127, CD95 and CD27. Purity was above 95% for every sorted population. PBMCs were isolated right away by Lymphoprep density gradient centrifugation and were stained directly, without culture. So that batch effects would be minimized, each experiment stained and sorted samples in pairs, pairing one healthy donor with one patient.

The High Capacity cDNA Reverse Transcription Kit was used to reverse transcribe all of the isolated RNA, meaning that expressed TCRB transcripts were what got sequenced. Naive, central memory and regulatory T cell samples underwent deep immunoSEQ sequencing, averaging roughly 3.3 million total reads per sample. After sorted cells were lysed in RLT buffer, RNA was extracted with DNase-treated RNeasy Micro or Mini kits, with the choice depending on cell number. Each cell subset was processed on its own to prevent cross-contamination, while patient and healthy donor samples were processed together. The immunoSEQ multiplex PCR was used to amplify TCRB sequences from cDNA, generating 87-bp fragments that spanned the CDR3 region. The amplicons were sequenced using the Illumina HiSeq platform. As for how the authors treated the data: PCR bias was computationally corrected using synthetic template baselines, reads within Hamming distance 2 were collapsed, and singletons that could not be merged were discarded. Reads were aligned against IMGT to assign V, D and J genes, CDR3 length and insertions or deletions at six rearrangement sites. Within each subset, clonotype counts were normalized to sorted cell number, after which true diversity and Gini coefficients were computed with the tcR R package. The overlap coefficient, calculated on TCRB nucleotide sequences, was used to quantify repertoire sharing. Out-of-frame TCRB sequences from naive cells were analyzed to stand in for the pre-selection repertoire. Held by TCRdb, this immuneACCESS table contains in-frame sequences only and omits some clones. Under half of the omission traces to an unresolved V gene where checked; the cause of the rest is unknown. V, J and clone size derive from that table, while D and trimming were established from the DNA sequence. This sample comprises 300,000 to 450,000 clones, about 18% of them detected only once. The ten largest clones add up to approximately 0.046% of the sample.

This chain joins TRBV19 to TRBJ1-5, with no confidently assigned D gene. The TCR originated in a woman in her late teens or twenties in good health. Sequenced: naive CD4+ T cells from blood. This sample's cell subset or site label indicates: true naive CD4+ T cells. The CDR3 region has the sequence CASTPRVWDQPQHF. In nucleotides, the sequence is TGTGCCAGTACCCCGAGGGTCTGGGATCAGCCCCAGCATTTT. When the CDR3 is completed using the reference TRBV19 and TRBJ1-5 genes on either side, the full variable domain is DGGITQSPKYLFRKEGQNVTLSCEQNLNHDAMYWYRQDPGQGLRLIYYSQIVNDFQKGDIAEGYSVSREKKESFPLTVTSAQKNPTAFYLCASTPRVWDQPQHFGDGTRLSIL.